This record covers a single T cell receptor beta chain. The germline gives CDR1 MRHNA, CDR2 SNTAGT. The CDR3 spans 14 residues. V shed 10 bases and J shed 2 bases, with 12 bases lying between them. This sample is drawn from a study of blood T cell repertoires in COVID-19. Method: immunoSEQ multiplex PCR; TCRdb's copy keeps in-frame clones and lacks some. The profile covers about 76,000 clones, with 70% to 90% appearing a single time and roughly 11% taken by the ten largest. The source is a man aged 55 to 69 with COVID-19, enrolled during active disease. The sequenced sample consisted of peripheral blood. The J gene is TRBJ1-6, the V gene TRBV6-4; D is perhaps TRBD1 (5 bases). In DNA, the CDR3 is TGTGCCACGTCGACAGAGGCCTATAATTCACCCCTCCACTTT. It yields the protein CATSTEAYNSPLHF.